Shown below are 13 T cell receptor beta chains from a single sample sequenced in a study of T cells after posttransplantation cyclophosphamide. The assay was immunoSEQ multiplex PCR, and TCRdb's table has in-frame clones only and misses some. The table has tens of thousands of clones, roughly 90% seen once. The sample was PBMCs. All receptors derive from a middle-aged woman with a blood cancer, CMV-positive, and with a related stem cell donor.

The chain has TRBV27 and TRBJ2-7; possible D gene TRBD1, 6 bases. Germline V gives CDR1 MNHEY, CDR2 SMNVEV (reference sequence). This CDR3 comprises 15 residues. V dropped 4 bases and J dropped 2 bases, with 15 bases sitting between them. This CDR3 reads CASSSRQALTYEQYF. In DNA, the CDR3 is TGTGCCAGCAGTTCCCGACAGGCACTCACCTACGAGCAGTACTTC.

The V gene is TRBV7-2, the J gene TRBJ2-6; D is possibly TRBD2 (6 bases). CDR3 length: 15 residues. The V end lost 5 bases, the J end lost 2 bases, and 10 bases lay between the germline ends. Germline CDR1 reads SGHTA; CDR2 reads FQGNSA. The CDR3 region has the DNA TGTGCCAGCAGCCCCAGGAGGGCTGGGGCCAACGTCCTGACTTTC. Translated: CASSPRRAGANVLTF.

This clone has a single count. The chain carries TRBV9 and TRBJ1-4; TRBD1 aligns across 9 bases. This CDR3 has 16 residues. V gave up 3 bases and J gave up 1 base; unmatched junction bases: 4. The germline CDR1 and CDR2 sequences are SGDLS and YYNGEE. The CDR3 DNA reads as TGTGCCAGCAGCGCTCCGGGACAGGGAACTAATGAAAAACTGTTTTTT. Protein: CASSAPGQGTNEKLFF.

CDR3 loop: CASSVYSNQPQHF. In DNA form, the CDR3 reads TGTGCCAGCAGTGTCTATAGCAATCAGCCCCAGCATTTT. The rearrangement links TRBV6-4 to TRBJ1-5, with D uncertain. CDR3 length: 13 residues. The V gene lost 4 bases and the J gene lost 0 bases, with 4 bases spanning the gap. The germline gives CDR1 MRHNA, CDR2 SNTAGT.

The rearrangement uses TRBV5-1 and TRBJ2-1; 8 nucleotides match TRBD2. Germline assignment: CDR1 SGHRS and CDR2 YFSETQ. V was clipped by 0 bases and J by 4 bases; unmatched bases: 3. The CDR3 extends over 15 amino acids. The CDR3 region is CASSLDGGGYNEQFF. The CDR3 DNA follows: TGCGCCAGCAGCTTGGACGGGGGGGGATACAATGAGCAGTTCTTC.

The chain carries TRBV29-1 and TRBJ1-2, with D maybe TRBD1 (5 bases). CDR3 length equals 14 residues. Germline V gene data show CDR1 as SQVTM and CDR2 as ANQGSEA. The V end lost 1 base, the J end lost 1 base, and 10 bases lay between the germline ends. CDR3 DNA sequence: TGCAGCGTTGAAGCGCCAGGGAATAACTATGGCTACACCTTC. This translates into CSVEAPGNNYGYTF.

The chain couples TRBV1 to TRBJ2-3; no DNA check was done on the table's D call, TRBD2. TRBV1 is listed as a pseudogene. The CDR3 runs to 19 residues. The CDR3 is CTSSQESLAGAFGTDTQYF. For the CDR3, the DNA is TGCACCAGCAGCCAAGAGTCCCTAGCGGGGGCCTTCGGCACAGATACGCAGTATTTT.

This chain joins TRBV7-9 and TRBJ1-1; the D is unclear. There are 15 residues in the CDR3. Trimming took 7 bases from V and 1 from J, leaving 16 bases between them. In germline, CDR1 is SEHNR, CDR2 FQNEAQ (reference sequence). In DNA form, the CDR3 reads TGTGCCAGCACCCTCGACATATCCGAGAACACTGAAGCTTTCTTT. Its protein is CASTLDISENTEAFF.

A single count supports this clone. The rearrangement links TRBV5-4 to TRBJ2-5, with 9 bases that match TRBD2. This CDR3 is 14 amino acids long. Unmatched junction bases numbered 4, after V lost 6 bases and J lost 1 base. Per the germline V gene, CDR1 is SGHNT and CDR2 is YYREEE (reference sequence). CDR3 DNA sequence: TGTGCCAGCACTGCGGGGGGGCCCCAAGAGACCCAGTACTTC. Amino acids: CASTAGGPQETQYF.

The chain employs TRBV7-8 and TRBJ2-1; a possible D gene is TRBD2 (6 bases). The CDR3 covers 18 residues. The V gene's germline CDR1 is SGHVS and CDR2 FQNEAQ. V was shortened by 5 bases and J by 4 bases, with 24 bases between the two germline ends. The CDR3 sequence is CASSLGGVMVGYYNEQFF. In nucleotides, the CDR3 is TGTGCCAGCAGCCTAGGCGGGGTGATGGTGGGGTATTACAATGAGCAGTTCTTC.

The chain carries TRBV9 and TRBJ2-7; no clear D. Germline CDR1 is SGDLS and CDR2 is YYNGEE. The CDR3 is made up of 14 amino acids. With 2 bases removed from V and 1 base from J, the gap between germline ends came to 10 bases. CDR3 sequence: CASSVAGFSYEQYF. The CDR3 nucleotides are TGTGCCAGCAGCGTGGCAGGTTTTTCCTACGAGCAGTACTTC.

V is TRBV5-4 and J is TRBJ2-1; 10 bases line up with TRBD2. Germline V gene lookup returns CDR1 SGHNT and CDR2 YYREEE (reference sequence). V shed 4 bases, J shed 4 bases, and the junction held 8 bases outside the gene matches. This CDR3 has 16 amino acids. The CDR3 sequence: CASSLSGGAWYNEQFF. DNA for the CDR3: TGTGCCAGCAGCCTCAGCGGGGGGGCGTGGTACAATGAGCAGTTCTTC. The full variable domain, completed using reference TRBV5-4 and TRBJ2-1, is ETGVTQSPTHLIKTRGQQVTLRCSSQSGHNTVSWYQQALGQGPQFIFQYYREEENGRGNFPPRFSGLQFPNYSSELNVNALELDDSALYLCASSLSGGAWYNEQFFGPGTRLTVL.

The V gene is TRBV6-6, the J gene TRBJ1-2, with 7 positions matching TRBD1. Germline V gene sequence: CDR1 MNHNY, CDR2 SVGAGI (reference sequence). The ends lost 5 bases at V and 8 bases at J; junction bases unmatched: 14. CDR3 size: 15 residues. The CDR3 spells CASSPPLDRDGGYTF. The CDR3, as DNA: TGTGCCAGCAGTCCTCCCTTAGACAGGGACGGGGGCTACACCTTC.